A selection of T cell receptor beta chains follows, all from one sample in a study of blood T cell repertoires in COVID-19. Here immunoSEQ multiplex PCR was the method, and the copy in TCRdb shows in-frame clones only, minus some. The sample records roughly 380,000 clones, around 87% being singletons. The sequenced material came from PBMCs or T cells enriched from blood (not recorded which). The receptors come from a man younger than 40 who had recovered from COVID-19. The CDR3 runs from the conserved cysteine through the conserved F or W. Fields, in order: CDR3 protein, CDR3 DNA, CDR3 length, J gene, V gene, D gene, clone size. D genes are given only for firm matches. Clone size is shown for a subset of rows, as once, few, many or a class of expanded clone.

CDR3aa: CASSSPRTGEAQHF
CDR3nt: TGTGCCAGTAGTAGCCCCCGTACAGGGGAGGCCCAGCATTTT
len: 14
j_gene: TRBJ1-5
v_gene: TRBV19
d_gene: TRBD1
abundance: .

CDR3aa: CASSLEAGLGNEQFF
CDR3nt: TGTGCCAGCAGCTTAGAGGCAGGGTTGGGCAATGAGCAGTTCTTC
len: 15
j_gene: TRBJ2-1
v_gene: TRBV7-7
d_gene: .
abundance: .

CDR3aa: CASSVPGQGTYGYTF
CDR3nt: TGTGCCAGCAGCGTCCCGGGACAGGGGACCTATGGCTACACCTTC
len: 15
j_gene: TRBJ1-2
v_gene: TRBV7-9
d_gene: TRBD1
abundance: once

CDR3aa: CSVEWLVRQNTEAFF
CDR3nt: TGCAGCGTTGAATGGTTGGTCAGACAGAACACTGAAGCTTTCTTT
len: 15
j_gene: TRBJ1-1
v_gene: TRBV29-1
d_gene: .
abundance: .

CDR3aa: CASSQVAGLGRSYTF
CDR3nt: TGCGCCAGCAGCCAAGTGGCAGGCCTGGGTAGGAGCTACACCTTC
len: 15
j_gene: TRBJ1-2
v_gene: TRBV4-3
d_gene: .
abundance: few

CDR3aa: CASSLLTDTQYF
CDR3nt: TGTGCCAGTAGTCTCCTCACAGATACGCAGTATTTT
len: 12
j_gene: TRBJ2-3
v_gene: TRBV19
d_gene: .
abundance: .

CDR3aa: CACRGERKGSSGNTIYF
CDR3nt: TGTGCCTGCAGGGGCGAACGAAAAGGGAGCTCTGGAAACACCATATATTTT
len: 17
j_gene: TRBJ1-3
v_gene: TRBV3-1/TRBV3-2
d_gene: .
abundance: few

CDR3aa: CSVRGLLGGEQYF
CDR3nt: TGCAGCGTCAGGGGGCTCCTCGGGGGCGAGCAGTACTTC
len: 13
j_gene: TRBJ2-7
v_gene: TRBV29-1
d_gene: TRBD1
abundance: .

CDR3aa: CASSEFGRGSGANVLTF
CDR3nt: TGTGCCAGCAGTGAATTTGGCAGGGGCTCTGGGGCCAACGTCCTGACTTTC
len: 17
j_gene: TRBJ2-6
v_gene: TRBV6-1
d_gene: .
abundance: .

CDR3aa: CASSQTGGLNYGYTF
CDR3nt: TGTGCCAGCAGCCAAACAGGGGGTTTAAACTATGGCTACACCTTC
len: 15
j_gene: TRBJ1-2
v_gene: TRBV7-9
d_gene: TRBD1
abundance: .

CDR3aa: CASSQDLDRGPTSLRERQYF
CDR3nt: TGTGCCAGCAGCCAAGATCTGGACAGGGGCCCGACCTCCCTCCGTGAACGGCAGTATTTT
len: 20
j_gene: TRBJ2-3
v_gene: TRBV3-1/TRBV3-2
d_gene: TRBD1
abundance: .

CDR3aa: CASSSLDRVSNQPQHF
CDR3nt: TGTGCCAGCAGCTCCCTTGACAGGGTAAGCAATCAGCCCCAGCATTTT
len: 16
j_gene: TRBJ1-5
v_gene: TRBV28
d_gene: TRBD1
abundance: .

CDR3aa: CASSFIQGASYNSPLHF
CDR3nt: TGTGCCAGCAGTTTTATACAGGGGGCATCCTATAATTCACCCCTCCACTTT
len: 17
j_gene: TRBJ1-6
v_gene: TRBV11-2
d_gene: TRBD1
abundance: .

CDR3aa: CSVEGGQGPSEQYF
CDR3nt: TGCAGCGTTGAAGGGGGACAGGGACCGAGCGAGCAGTACTTC
len: 14
j_gene: TRBJ2-7
v_gene: TRBV29-1
d_gene: TRBD1
abundance: few

CDR3aa: CASSPRGSGGTDTQYF
CDR3nt: TGTGCCAGTAGTCCTAGGGGTAGCGGGGGCACAGATACGCAGTATTTT
len: 16
j_gene: TRBJ2-3
v_gene: TRBV19
d_gene: TRBD2
abundance: .

CDR3aa: CAITIDGDRGRGGEQYF
CDR3nt: TGTGCCATCACCATAGATGGAGATCGTGGGCGGGGGGGCGAGCAGTACTTC
len: 17
j_gene: TRBJ2-7
v_gene: TRBV10-3
d_gene: TRBD2
abundance: few

CDR3aa: CSVVITSDTQYF
CDR3nt: TGCAGCGTTGTAATTACTAGCGATACGCAGTATTTT
len: 12
j_gene: TRBJ2-3
v_gene: TRBV29-1
d_gene: .
abundance: .

CDR3aa: CASSAQTTGSSSGANVLTF
CDR3nt: TGCGCCAGCAGCGCGCAAACCACGGGATCAAGCTCTGGGGCCAACGTCCTGACTTTC
len: 19
j_gene: TRBJ2-6
v_gene: TRBV5-1
d_gene: .
abundance: few